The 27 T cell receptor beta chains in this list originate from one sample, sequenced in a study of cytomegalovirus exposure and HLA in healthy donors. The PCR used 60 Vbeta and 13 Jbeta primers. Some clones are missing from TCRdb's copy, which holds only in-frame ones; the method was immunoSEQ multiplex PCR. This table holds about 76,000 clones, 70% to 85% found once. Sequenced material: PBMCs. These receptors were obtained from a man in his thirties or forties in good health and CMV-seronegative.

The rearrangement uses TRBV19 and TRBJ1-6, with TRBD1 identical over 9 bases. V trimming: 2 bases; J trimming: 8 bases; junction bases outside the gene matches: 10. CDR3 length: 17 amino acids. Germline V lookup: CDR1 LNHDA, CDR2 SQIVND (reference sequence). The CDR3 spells CASSISGVGQGDSPLHF. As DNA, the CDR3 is TGTGCCAGTAGTATATCGGGAGTGGGACAGGGAGATTCACCCCTCCACTTT.

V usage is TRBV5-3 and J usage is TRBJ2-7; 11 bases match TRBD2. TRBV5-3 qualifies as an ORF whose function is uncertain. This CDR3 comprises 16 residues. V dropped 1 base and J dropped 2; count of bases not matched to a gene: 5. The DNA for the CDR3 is TGTGCCAGAAGCTTGCTAGCGGGGGGACATACCTACGAGCAGTACTTC. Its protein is CARSLLAGGHTYEQYF.

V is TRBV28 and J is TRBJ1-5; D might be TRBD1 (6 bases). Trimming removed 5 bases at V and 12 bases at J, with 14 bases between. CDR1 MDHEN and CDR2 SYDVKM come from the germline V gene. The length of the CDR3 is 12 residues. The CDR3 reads CASSPRQAYQHF. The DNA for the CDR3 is TGTGCCAGCAGTCCCAGACAGGCTTACCAGCATTTT.

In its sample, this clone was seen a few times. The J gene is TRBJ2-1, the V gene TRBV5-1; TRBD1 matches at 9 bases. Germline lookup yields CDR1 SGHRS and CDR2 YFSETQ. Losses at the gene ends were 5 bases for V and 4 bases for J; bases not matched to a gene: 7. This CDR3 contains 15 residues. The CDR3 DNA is TGCGCCAGCAGGGGTGGACAGGGGTCATACAATGAGCAGTTCTTC. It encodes CASRGGQGSYNEQFF.

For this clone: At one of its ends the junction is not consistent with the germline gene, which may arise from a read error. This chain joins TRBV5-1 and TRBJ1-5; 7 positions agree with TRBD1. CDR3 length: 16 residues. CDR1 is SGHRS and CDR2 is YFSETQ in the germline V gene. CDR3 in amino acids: CARSGNRGSGNQPQHF. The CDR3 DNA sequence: TGCGCCCGCAGCGGTAACAGGGGATCGGGCAATCAGCCCCAGCATTTT.

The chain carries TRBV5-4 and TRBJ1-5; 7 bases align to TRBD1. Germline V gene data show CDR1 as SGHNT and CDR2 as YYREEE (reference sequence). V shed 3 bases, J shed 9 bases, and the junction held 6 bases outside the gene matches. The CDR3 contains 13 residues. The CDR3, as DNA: TGTGCCAGCAGCTCGGGACAGTCGGGGCCCCAGCATTTT. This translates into CASSSGQSGPQHF.

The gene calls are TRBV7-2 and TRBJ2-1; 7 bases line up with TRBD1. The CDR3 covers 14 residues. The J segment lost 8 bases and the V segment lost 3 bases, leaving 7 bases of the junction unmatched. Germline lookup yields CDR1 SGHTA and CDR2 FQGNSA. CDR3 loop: CASSLTGSYHEQFF. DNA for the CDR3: TGTGCCAGCAGCTTGACAGGGAGCTATCATGAGCAGTTCTTC.

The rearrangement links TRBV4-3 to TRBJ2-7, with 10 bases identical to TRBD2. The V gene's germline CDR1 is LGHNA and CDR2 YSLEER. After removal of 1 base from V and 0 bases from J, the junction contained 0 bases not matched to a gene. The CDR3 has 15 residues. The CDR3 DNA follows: TGCGCCAGCAGCCAAGGACTAGCGGGCTCCTACGAGCAGTACTTC. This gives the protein CASSQGLAGSYEQYF.

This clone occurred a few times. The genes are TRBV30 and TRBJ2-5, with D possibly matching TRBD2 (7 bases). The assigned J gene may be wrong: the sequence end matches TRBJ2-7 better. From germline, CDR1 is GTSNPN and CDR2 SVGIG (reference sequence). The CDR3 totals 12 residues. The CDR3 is CACHGGGNEQYF. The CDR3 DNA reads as TGTGCCTGTCATGGCGGGGGCAACGAGCAGTACTTC.

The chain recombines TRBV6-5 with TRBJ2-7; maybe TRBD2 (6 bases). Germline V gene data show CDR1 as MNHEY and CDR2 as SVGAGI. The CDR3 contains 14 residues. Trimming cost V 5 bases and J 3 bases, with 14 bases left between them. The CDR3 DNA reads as TGTGCCAGCAGTGCCCAAGCCGGGGGCTACGAGCAGTACTTC. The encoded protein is CASSAQAGGYEQYF.

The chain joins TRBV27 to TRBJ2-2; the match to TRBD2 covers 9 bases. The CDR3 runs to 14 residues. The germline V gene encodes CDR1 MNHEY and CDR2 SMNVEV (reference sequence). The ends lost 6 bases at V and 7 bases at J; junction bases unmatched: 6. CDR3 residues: CASSRGGRGGELFF. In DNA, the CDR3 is TGTGCCAGCAGCCGTGGCGGGAGGGGCGGGGAGCTGTTTTTT.

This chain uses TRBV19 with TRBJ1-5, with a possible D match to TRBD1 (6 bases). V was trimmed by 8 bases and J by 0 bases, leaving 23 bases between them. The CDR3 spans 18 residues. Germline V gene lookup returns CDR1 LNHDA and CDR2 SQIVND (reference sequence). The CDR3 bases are TGTGCCAGTCGGGGGCCGCCGAGGGGAGGGTTTAGCAATCAGCCCCAGCATTTT. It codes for CASRGPPRGGFSNQPQHF.

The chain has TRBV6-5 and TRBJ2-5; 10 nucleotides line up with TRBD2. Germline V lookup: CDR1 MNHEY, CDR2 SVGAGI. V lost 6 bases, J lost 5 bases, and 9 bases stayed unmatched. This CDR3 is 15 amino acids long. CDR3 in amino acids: CASRRSGGAVETQYF. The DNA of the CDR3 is TGTGCCAGCAGGCGCAGCGGGGGGGCTGTTGAGACCCAGTACTTC.

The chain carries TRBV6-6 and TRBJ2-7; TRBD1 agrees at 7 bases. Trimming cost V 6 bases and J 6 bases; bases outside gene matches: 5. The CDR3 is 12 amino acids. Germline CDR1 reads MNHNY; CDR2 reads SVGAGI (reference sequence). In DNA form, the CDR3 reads TGTGCCAGCAGCCCGACAGGGCTCGAGCAGTACTTC. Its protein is CASSPTGLEQYF.

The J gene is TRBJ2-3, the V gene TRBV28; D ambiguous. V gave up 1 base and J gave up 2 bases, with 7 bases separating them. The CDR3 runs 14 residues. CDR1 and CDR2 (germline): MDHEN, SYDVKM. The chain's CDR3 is CASSLSLYTDTQYF. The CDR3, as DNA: TGTGCCAGCAGTTTATCCCTCTACACAGATACGCAGTATTTT.

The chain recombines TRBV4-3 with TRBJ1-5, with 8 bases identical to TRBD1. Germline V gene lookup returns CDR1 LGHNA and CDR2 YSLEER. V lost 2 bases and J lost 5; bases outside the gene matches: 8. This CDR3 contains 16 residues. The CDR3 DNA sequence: TGCGCCAGCAGCCAAAATCGACAGGGGTCCTATCAGCCCCAGCATTTT. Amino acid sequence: CASSQNRQGSYQPQHF.

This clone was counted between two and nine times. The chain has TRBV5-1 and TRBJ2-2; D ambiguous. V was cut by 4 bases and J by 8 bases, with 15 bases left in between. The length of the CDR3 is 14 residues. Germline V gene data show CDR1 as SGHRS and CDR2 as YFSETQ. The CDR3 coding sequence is TGCGCCAGCAGCGCTCTTCAAACACCGGGGGAGCTGTTTTTT. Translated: CASSALQTPGELFF.

The chain's CDR3 is CASSLGGSSYNSPLHF. In DNA, the CDR3 is TGCGCCAGCAGCTTGGGAGGGAGCTCCTATAATTCACCCCTCCACTTT. The chain combines TRBV5-1 with TRBJ1-6, with D uncertain. Trimming pared 0 bases from V and 0 bases from J, leaving 7 bases between. The CDR3 sequence is 16 residues long. Germline CDR1 reads SGHRS; CDR2 reads YFSETQ.

The CDR3: CASSLQGISGNTIYF. CDR3 in DNA: TGTGCCAGCAGCTTACAGGGAATCTCTGGAAACACCATATATTTT. The chain links TRBV11-2 to TRBJ1-3; tentative D call: TRBD1 (5 bases). Germline V gene sequence: CDR1 SGHAT, CDR2 FQNNGV. Trimming left V 2 bases short and J 0 bases short, with 8 bases between. This CDR3 comprises 15 residues.

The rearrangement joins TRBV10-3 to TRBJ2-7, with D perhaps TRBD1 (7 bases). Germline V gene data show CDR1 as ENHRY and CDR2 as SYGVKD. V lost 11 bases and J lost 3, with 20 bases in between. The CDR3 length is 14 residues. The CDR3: CAPKEGDRSYEQYF. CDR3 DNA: TGTGCCCCAAAGGAGGGGGACAGAAGCTACGAGCAGTACTTC.

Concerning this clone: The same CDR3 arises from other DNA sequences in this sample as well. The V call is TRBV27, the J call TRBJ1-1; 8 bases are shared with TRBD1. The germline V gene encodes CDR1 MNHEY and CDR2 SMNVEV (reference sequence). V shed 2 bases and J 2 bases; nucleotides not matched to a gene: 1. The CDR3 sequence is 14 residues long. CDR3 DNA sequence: TGTGCCAGCAGTTTAACAGGGGGAAACACTGAAGCTTTCTTT. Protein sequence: CASSLTGGNTEAFF.

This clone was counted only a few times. The CDR3 is CASRPQGSYNEQFF. The CDR3 DNA reads TGCGCCAGCAGGCCCCAGGGCTCCTACAATGAGCAGTTCTTC. The gene calls are TRBV5-1 and TRBJ2-1; D is perhaps TRBD1 (5 bases). CDR1 SGHRS and CDR2 YFSETQ come from the germline V gene. V was cut by 5 bases and J by 0 bases, with 9 bases left in between. The CDR3 consists of 14 residues.

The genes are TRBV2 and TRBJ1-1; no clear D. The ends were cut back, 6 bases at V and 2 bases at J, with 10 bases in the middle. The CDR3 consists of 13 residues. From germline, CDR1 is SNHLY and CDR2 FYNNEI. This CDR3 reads CASRSEGNTEAFF. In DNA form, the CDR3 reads TGTGCCAGCAGATCTGAGGGAAACACTGAAGCTTTCTTT. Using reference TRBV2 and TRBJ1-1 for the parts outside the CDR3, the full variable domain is EPEVTQTPSHQVTQMGQEVILRCVPISNHLYFYWYRQILGQKVEFLVSFYNNEISEKSEIFDDQFSVERPDGSNFTLKIRSTKLEDSAMYFCASRSEGNTEAFFGQGTRLTVV.

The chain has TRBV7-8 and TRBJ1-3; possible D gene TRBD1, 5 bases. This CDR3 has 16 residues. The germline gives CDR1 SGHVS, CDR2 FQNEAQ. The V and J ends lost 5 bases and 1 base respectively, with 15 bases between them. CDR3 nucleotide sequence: TGTGCCAGCAGCCCATCCCAGGGCCTTTCTGGAAACACCATATATTTT. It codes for CASSPSQGLSGNTIYF.

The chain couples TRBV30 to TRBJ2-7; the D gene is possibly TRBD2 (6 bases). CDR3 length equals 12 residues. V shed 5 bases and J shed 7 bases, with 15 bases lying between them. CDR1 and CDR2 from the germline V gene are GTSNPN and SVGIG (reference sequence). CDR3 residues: CAWLGGMGEQYF. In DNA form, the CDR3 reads TGTGCCTGGCTTGGGGGGATGGGGGAGCAGTACTTC.

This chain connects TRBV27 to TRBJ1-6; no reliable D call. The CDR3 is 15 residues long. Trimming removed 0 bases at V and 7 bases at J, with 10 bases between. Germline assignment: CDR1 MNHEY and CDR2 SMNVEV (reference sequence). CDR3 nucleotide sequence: TGTGCCAGCAGTTTATCGAACGGGAGGAATTCACCCCTCCACTTT. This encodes CASSLSNGRNSPLHF.

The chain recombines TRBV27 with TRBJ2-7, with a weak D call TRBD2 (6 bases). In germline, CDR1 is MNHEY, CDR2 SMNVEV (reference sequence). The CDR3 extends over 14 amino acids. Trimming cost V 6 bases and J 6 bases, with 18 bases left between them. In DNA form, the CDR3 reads TGTGCCAGCAGGACCGGGACTTCCGTGCGCGAGCAGTACTTC. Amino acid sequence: CASRTGTSVREQYF.